This T cell receptor (beta chain) was retrieved from a study of shared clonotypes between healthy human individuals. Study in general: Donors had three CD4 naive, three CD4 memory, two CD8 naive and one CD8 memory plate apiece. Study outcomes and limitations: The small donor group covered limited genetic and exposure diversity. Against clonotypes common to all four donors, non-shared ones had lower generation probabilities.

CDR3 size: 15 residues. As for this clone: The antigen is undetermined.

Naive-designated CD8 cells lacked CD45RO, were positively enriched for CCR7, and omitted terminally differentiated effector memory CD45RA+ cells. Deep was the level used in running the assay. The assay was immunoSEQ multiplex PCR, and TCRdb's table has in-frame clones only and misses some. The data contain some 1,900,000 clones, about 95% of them singletons. The sequenced sample was naive CD8+ T cells sorted from blood. The chain has TRBV21-1 and TRBJ2-2; TRBD1 is the table's D call, not checked against the DNA. TRBV21-1 is listed as a pseudogene. The clonotype comes from a young man in good health. The CDR3 protein is CASSFRDRAAGELFF. DNA for the CDR3: TGTGCCAGCAGCTTCCGGGACAGGGCGGCCGGGGAGCTGTTTTTT.